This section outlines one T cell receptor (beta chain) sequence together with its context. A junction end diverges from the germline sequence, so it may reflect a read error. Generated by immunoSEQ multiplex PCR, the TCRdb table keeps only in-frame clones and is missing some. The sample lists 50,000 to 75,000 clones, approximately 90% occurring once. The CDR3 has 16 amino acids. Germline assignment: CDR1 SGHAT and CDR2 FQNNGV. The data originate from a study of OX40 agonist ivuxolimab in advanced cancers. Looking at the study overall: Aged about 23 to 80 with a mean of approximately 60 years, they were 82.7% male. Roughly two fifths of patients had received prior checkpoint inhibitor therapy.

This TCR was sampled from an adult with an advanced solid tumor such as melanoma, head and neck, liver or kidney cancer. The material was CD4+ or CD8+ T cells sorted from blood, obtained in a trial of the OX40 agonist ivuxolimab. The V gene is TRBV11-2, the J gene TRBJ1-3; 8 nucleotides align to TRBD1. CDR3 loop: CASRQGGAGGVGQSDF. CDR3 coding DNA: TGTGCCAGCAGACAAGGTGGGGCAGGGGGCGTTGGTCAATCGGATTTT.